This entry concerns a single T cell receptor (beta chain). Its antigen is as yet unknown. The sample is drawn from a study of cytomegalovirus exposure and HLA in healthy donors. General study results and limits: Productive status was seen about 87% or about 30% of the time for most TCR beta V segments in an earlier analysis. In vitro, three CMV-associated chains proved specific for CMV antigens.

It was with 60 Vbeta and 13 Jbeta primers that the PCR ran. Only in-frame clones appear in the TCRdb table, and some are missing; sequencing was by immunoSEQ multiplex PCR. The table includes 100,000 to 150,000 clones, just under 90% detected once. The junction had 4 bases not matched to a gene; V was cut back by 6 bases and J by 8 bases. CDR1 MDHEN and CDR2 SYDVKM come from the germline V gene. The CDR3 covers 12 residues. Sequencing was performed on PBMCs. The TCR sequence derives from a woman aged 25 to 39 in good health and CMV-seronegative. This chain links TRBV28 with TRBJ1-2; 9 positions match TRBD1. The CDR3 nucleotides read TGTGCCAGCAGCTCAACAGGGGGCGGCTACACCTTC. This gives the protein CASSSTGGGYTF.